This T cell receptor beta chain was recovered during a study of shared clonotypes between healthy human individuals. Profiled with immunoSEQ multiplex PCR; TCRdb holds only in-frame clones, not every one. This table holds some 980,000 clones, 60% to 85% found once. This receptor was taken from a man between 18 and 29 years old in good health. Source material: memory CD4+ T cells sorted from blood. The sample's subset: CD45RA-negative fraction.

CDR3 loop: CASSVTGSETQYF. Here the CDR3 DNA reads TGCGCCAGCAGCGTAACAGGGTCGGAGACCCAGTACTTC. This chain connects TRBV4-1 to TRBJ2-5, with a tentative D call TRBD1 (6 bases). This CDR3 is 13 amino acids long. The V end lost 5 bases, the J end lost 5 bases, and 12 bases lay between the germline ends. The germline CDR1 and CDR2 sequences are MGHRA and YSYEKL.